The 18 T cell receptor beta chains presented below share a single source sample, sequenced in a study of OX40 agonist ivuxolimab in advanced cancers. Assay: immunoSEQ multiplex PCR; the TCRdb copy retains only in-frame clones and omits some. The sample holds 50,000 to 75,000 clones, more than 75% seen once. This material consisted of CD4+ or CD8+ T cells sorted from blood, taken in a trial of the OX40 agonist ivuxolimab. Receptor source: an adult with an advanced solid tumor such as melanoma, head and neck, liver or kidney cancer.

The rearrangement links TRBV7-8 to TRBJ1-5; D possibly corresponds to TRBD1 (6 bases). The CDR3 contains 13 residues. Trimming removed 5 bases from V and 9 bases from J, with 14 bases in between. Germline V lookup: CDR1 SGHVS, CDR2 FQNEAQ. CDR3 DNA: TGTGCCAGCAGCCCAGGGGCGGATAGGCCCCAGCATTTT. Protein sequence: CASSPGADRPQHF.

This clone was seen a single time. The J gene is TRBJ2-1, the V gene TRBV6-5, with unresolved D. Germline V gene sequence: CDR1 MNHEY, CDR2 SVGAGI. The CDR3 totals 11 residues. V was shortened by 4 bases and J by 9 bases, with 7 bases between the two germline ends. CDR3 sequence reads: CASSSLAEQFF. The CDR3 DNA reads TGTGCCAGCAGTTCGCTGGCTGAGCAGTTCTTC.

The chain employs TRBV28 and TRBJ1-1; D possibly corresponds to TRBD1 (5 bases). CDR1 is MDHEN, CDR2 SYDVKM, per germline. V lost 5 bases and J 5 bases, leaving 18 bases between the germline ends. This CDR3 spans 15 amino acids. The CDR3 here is CASSPPGGGGTEAFF. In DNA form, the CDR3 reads TGTGCCAGCAGTCCCCCTGGGGGGGGTGGTACTGAAGCTTTCTTT.

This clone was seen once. The CDR3 coding sequence is TGTGCCAGCAGCTTGGGACCGGCCGCTACTTTCTTT. Translated: CASSLGPAATFF. This chain connects TRBV5-6 to TRBJ1-1; D is unclear. The CDR3 consists of 12 residues. Germline-derived CDR1 and CDR2 are SGHDT and YYEEEE. The V gene lost 0 bases and the J gene lost 12 bases, with 12 bases spanning the gap. The variable domain in full, completed from reference TRBV5-6 and TRBJ1-1, reads DAGVTQSPTHLIKTRGQQVTLRCSPKSGHDTVSWYQQALGQGPQFIFQYYEEEERQRGNFPDRFSGHQFPNYSSELNVNALLLGDSALYLCASSLGPAATFFGQGTRLTVV.

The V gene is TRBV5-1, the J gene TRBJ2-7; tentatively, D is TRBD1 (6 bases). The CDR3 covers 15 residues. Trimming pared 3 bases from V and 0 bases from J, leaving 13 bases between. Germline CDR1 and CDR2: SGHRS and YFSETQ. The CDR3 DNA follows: TGCGCCAGCAGCTCATCATTCAGGGGCTCCTACGAGCAGTACTTC. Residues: CASSSSFRGSYEQYF.

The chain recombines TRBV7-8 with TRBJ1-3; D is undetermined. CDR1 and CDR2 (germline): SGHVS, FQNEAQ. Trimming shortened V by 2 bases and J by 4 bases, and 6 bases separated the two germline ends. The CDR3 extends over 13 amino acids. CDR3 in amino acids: CASSLRQGNTIYF. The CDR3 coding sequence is TGTGCCAGCAGCTTAAGACAAGGAAACACCATATATTTT.

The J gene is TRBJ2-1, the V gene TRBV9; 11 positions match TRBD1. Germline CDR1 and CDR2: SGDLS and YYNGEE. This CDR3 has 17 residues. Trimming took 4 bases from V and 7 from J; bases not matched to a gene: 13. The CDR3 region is CASSPHLGQGARNEQFF. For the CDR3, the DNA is TGTGCCAGCAGCCCCCACCTTGGACAGGGGGCTAGGAATGAGCAGTTCTTC. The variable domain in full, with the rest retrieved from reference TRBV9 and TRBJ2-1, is DSGVTQTPKHLITATGQRVTLRCSPRSGDLSVYWYQQSLDQGLQFLIQYYNGEERAKGNILERFSAQQFPDLHSELNLSSLELGDSALYFCASSPHLGQGARNEQFFGPGTRLTVL.

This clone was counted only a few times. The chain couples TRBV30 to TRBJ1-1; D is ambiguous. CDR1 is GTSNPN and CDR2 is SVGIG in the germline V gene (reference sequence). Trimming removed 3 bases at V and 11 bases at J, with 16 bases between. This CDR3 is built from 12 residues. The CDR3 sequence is CAWRKELGRAFF. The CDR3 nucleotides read TGTGCCTGGAGGAAAGAGTTGGGAAGGGCTTTCTTT. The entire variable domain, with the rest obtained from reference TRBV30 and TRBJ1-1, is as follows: SQTIHQWPATLVQPVGSPLSLECTVEGTSNPNLYWYRQAAGRGLQLLFYSVGIGQISSEVPQNLSASRPQDRQFILSSKKLLLSDSGFYLCAWRKELGRAFFGQGTRLTVV.

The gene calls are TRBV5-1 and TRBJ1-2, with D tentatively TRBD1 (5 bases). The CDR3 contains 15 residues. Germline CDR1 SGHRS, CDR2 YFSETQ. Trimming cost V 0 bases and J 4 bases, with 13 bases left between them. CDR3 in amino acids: CASSLDTGGPYGYTF. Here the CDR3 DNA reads TGCGCCAGCAGCTTGGATACCGGGGGACCCTATGGCTACACCTTC.

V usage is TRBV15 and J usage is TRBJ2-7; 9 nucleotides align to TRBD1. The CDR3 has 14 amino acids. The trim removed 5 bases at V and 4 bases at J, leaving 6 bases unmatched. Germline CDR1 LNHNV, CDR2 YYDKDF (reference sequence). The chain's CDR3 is CATSRGTGSYEQYF. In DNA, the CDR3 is TGTGCCACCAGCCGCGGGACAGGGTCATACGAGCAGTACTTC.

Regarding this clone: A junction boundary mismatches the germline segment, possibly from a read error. CDR3 DNA: TGTGCCAGCAGCATAGCGGGGGGCTTCAGCACAGATACGCAGTATTTT. Its translation is CASSIAGGFSTDTQYF. This chain connects TRBV7-2 to TRBJ2-3, with 10 nucleotides matching TRBD2. The CDR3 spans 16 residues. Germline V lookup: CDR1 SGHTA, CDR2 FQGNSA.

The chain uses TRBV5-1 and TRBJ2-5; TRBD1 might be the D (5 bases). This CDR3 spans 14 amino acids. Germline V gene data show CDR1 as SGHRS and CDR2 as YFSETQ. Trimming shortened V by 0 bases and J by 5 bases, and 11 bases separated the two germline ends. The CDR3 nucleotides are TGCGCCAGCAGCTTGGCCAGGGTGGGGGAGACCCAGTACTTC. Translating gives CASSLARVGETQYF.

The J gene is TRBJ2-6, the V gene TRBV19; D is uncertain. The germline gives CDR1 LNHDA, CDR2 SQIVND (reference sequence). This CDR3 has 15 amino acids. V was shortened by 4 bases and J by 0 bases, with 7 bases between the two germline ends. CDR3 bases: TGTGCCAGTAGTACAGGTGTCTCTGGGGCCAACGTCCTGACTTTC. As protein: CASSTGVSGANVLTF.

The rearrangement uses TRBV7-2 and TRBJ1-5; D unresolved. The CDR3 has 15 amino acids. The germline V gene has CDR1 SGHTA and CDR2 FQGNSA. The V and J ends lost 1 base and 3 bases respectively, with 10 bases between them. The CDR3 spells CASSLVASSNQPQHF. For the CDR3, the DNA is TGTGCCAGCAGCTTAGTAGCCAGTTCCAATCAGCCCCAGCATTTT.

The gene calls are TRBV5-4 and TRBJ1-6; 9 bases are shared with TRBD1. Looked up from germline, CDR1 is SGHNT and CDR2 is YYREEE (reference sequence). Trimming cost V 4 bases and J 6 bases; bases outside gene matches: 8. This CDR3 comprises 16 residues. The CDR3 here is CASSEPGQGPNSPLHF. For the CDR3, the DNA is TGTGCCAGCAGCGAACCGGGACAGGGACCTAATTCACCCCTCCACTTT. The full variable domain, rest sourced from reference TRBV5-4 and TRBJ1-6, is ETGVTQSPTHLIKTRGQQVTLRCSSQSGHNTVSWYQQALGQGPQFIFQYYREEENGRGNFPPRFSGLQFPNYSSELNVNALELDDSALYLCASSEPGQGPNSPLHFGNGTRLTVT.

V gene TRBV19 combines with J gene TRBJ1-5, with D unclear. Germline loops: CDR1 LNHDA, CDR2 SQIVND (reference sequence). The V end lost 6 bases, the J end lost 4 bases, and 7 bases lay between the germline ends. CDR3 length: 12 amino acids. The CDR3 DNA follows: TGTGCCAGTAGGGAAAGTAATCAGCCCCAGCATTTT. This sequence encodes CASRESNQPQHF.

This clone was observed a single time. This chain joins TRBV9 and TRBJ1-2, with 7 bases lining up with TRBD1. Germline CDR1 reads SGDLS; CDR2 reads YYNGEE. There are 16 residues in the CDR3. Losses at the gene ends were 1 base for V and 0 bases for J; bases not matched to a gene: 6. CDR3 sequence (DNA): TGTGCCAGCAGCGTATTCGACAGGGAATCTAACTATGGCTACACCTTC. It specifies CASSVFDRESNYGYTF.

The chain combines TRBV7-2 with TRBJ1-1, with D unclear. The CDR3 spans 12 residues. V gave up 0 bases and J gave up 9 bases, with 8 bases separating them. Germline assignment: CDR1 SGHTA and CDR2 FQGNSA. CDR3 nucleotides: TGTGCCAGCAGCTTAGCAGTTACACAAGCTTTCTTT. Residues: CASSLAVTQAFF. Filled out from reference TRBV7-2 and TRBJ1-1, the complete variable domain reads GAGVSQSPSNKVTEKGKDVELRCDPISGHTALYWYRQSLGQGLEFLIYFQGNSAPDKSGLPSDRFSAERTGGSVSTLTIQRTQQEDSAVYLCASSLAVTQAFFGQGTRLTVV.